This TCR beta chain was observed in a study of radiation and T cells in renal cell carcinoma. Whole-study results and caveats: Irradiated tumors had higher TCR clonality than control tumors. Only small tumor regions of 0.85 to 1 g were sampled. Irradiated tumors held more dominant CDR3 motifs than control tumors.

This clone was counted only a few times. Its specificity is unknown. Clones were read by immunoSEQ multiplex PCR, and TCRdb kept only the in-frame ones, dropping some. The sample contains some 20,000 clones, approximately 59% of which appear only once. Treatment in this sample: treatment-naive control, cytoreductive nephrectomy. The clonotype comes from a man aged 50-60 years with renal cell carcinoma. Specimen: tumor tissue, collected from a patient whose treatment was nephrectomy without radiotherapy.

The CDR3 DNA sequence: TGTGCCAGCAGCAACACCGGGGCCGAGCAGTACTTC. Its translation: CASSNTGAEQYF. The chain uses TRBV7-6 and TRBJ2-7, with D perhaps given as TRBD1 or TRBD2 (5 bases each). Germline CDR1 and CDR2: SGHVS and FNYEAQ. Trimming shortened V by 5 bases and J by 6 bases, and 11 bases separated the two germline ends. The CDR3 runs 12 residues.